The source of this T cell receptor beta chain is a study of OX40 agonist ivuxolimab in advanced cancers. Germline V CDR1 and CDR2: SGHTA, FQGNSA. The CDR3 totals 13 residues. Trimming took 2 bases from V and 3 from J, leaving 7 bases between them. Profiled with immunoSEQ multiplex PCR; TCRdb holds only in-frame clones, not every one. The sample includes 55,000 to 90,000 clones, approximately 78% seen only once; the top ten take roughly 0.4%. V and J are TRBV7-2 and TRBJ1-2; no firm D call. Sequences were derived from CD4+ or CD8+ T cells sorted from blood, sampled in a trial of the OX40 agonist ivuxolimab. The receptor's source is an adult with an advanced solid tumor such as melanoma, head and neck, liver or kidney cancer. Here the CDR3 DNA reads TGTGCCAGCAGCTTAAACCAGGACTATGGCTACACCTTC. Protein product: CASSLNQDYGYTF.